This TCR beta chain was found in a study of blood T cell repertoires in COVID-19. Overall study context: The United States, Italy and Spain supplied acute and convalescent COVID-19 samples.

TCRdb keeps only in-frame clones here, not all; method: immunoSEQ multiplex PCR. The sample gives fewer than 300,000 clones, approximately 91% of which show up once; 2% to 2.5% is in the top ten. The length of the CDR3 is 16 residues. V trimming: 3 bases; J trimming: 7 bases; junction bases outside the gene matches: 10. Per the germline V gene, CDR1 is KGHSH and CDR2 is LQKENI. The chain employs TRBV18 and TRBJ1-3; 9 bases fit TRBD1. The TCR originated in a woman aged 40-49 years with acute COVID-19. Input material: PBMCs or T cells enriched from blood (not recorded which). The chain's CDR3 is CASSPLTGTGINTIYF. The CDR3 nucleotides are TGTGCCAGCTCACCTTTGACCGGGACAGGGATCAACACCATATATTTT.